The rows below give T cell receptor beta chains drawn from one sample of a study of neoadjuvant nivolumab and ipilimumab in lung cancer. Sequencing was performed with immunoSEQ multiplex PCR; in TCRdb, only in-frame clones are kept and a portion is missing. This sample has 4,500 or so clones, with 77% found just once. Sample: adjacent normal lung tissue, taken after neoadjuvant nivolumab, alone or with ipilimumab, at or shortly before surgery. These TCRs come from an adult with non-small cell lung cancer. The CDR3 runs from the conserved cysteine through the conserved F or W. The D gene is left open where the match is weak. Size tells how often a clone was seen (once, few, many) or the class of an expanded clone, and some rows leave it out.

clone size: .; J gene: TRBJ1-2; D gene: .; V gene: TRBV5-6; CDR3 DNA: TGTGCCAGCAGCTACAGGAAGAACTATGGCTACACCTTC; CDR3 protein: CASSYRKNYGYTF
clone size: .; J gene: TRBJ1-6; D gene: TRBD1; V gene: TRBV5-1; CDR3 DNA: TGCGCCAGCAGCGTAATGGGACAGGGGCAAGGTTCACCCCTCCACTTT; CDR3 protein: CASSVMGQGQGSPLHF
clone size: .; J gene: TRBJ2-1; D gene: .; V gene: TRBV19; CDR3 DNA: TGTGCCAGTAGGGACCAGATCTACAATGAGCAGTTCTTC; CDR3 protein: CASRDQIYNEQFF
clone size: .; J gene: TRBJ1-5; D gene: .; V gene: TRBV7-8; CDR3 DNA: TGTGCCAGCAGCTTAGTCACTGGGGCAGGTTATCAGCCCCAGCATTTT; CDR3 protein: CASSLVTGAGYQPQHF
clone size: .; J gene: TRBJ2-7; D gene: TRBD2; V gene: TRBV28; CDR3 DNA: TGTGCCAGCAGTACCATCTCTGGACGGGGGGGCCTCTACGAGCAGTACTTC; CDR3 protein: CASSTISGRGGLYEQYF
clone size: .; J gene: TRBJ1-1; D gene: .; V gene: TRBV4-2; CDR3 DNA: TGTGCCAGCAGCCTCCCACCCACTGAAGCTTTCTTT; CDR3 protein: CASSLPPTEAFF
clone size: .; J gene: TRBJ1-4; D gene: TRBD1; V gene: TRBV5-1; CDR3 DNA: TGCGCCAGCAGCATAGGGACAGGGACTGCAACTAATGAAAAACTGTTTTTT; CDR3 protein: CASSIGTGTATNEKLFF
clone size: .; J gene: TRBJ2-3; D gene: .; V gene: TRBV7-2; CDR3 DNA: TGTGCCAGCAGCTTGGTCGGGGGAGCTAGCACAGATACGCAGTATTTT; CDR3 protein: CASSLVGGASTDTQYF
clone size: .; J gene: TRBJ2-7; D gene: .; V gene: TRBV28; CDR3 DNA: TGTGCCAGCAGTTTATTTCGGGTTTGGTGGGAGCAGTACTTC; CDR3 protein: CASSLFRVWWEQYF
clone size: once; J gene: TRBJ2-3; D gene: .; V gene: TRBV29-1; CDR3 DNA: TGCAGCGTTCCGGGGGGCGCAGATACGCAGTATTTT; CDR3 protein: CSVPGGADTQYF
clone size: .; J gene: TRBJ1-6; D gene: .; V gene: TRBV19; CDR3 DNA: TGTGCCAGTAGTATAACGGGAGTGAGCTCCTATAATTCACCCCTCCACTTT; CDR3 protein: CASSITGVSSYNSPLHF
clone size: .; J gene: TRBJ1-2; D gene: .; V gene: TRBV5-6; CDR3 DNA: TGTGCCAGCAGCTCCCTCGGGGTTGGCTACACCTTC; CDR3 protein: CASSSLGVGYTF
clone size: once; J gene: TRBJ2-1; D gene: TRBD2; V gene: TRBV16; CDR3 DNA: TGTGCCAGCAGCCAATCTGATGGACTAGCGGGGGGGCGGCAGTTCTTC; CDR3 protein: CASSQSDGLAGGRQFF
clone size: .; J gene: TRBJ1-2; D gene: .; V gene: TRBV5-1; CDR3 DNA: TGCGCCAGCAGGCTGTCCCGCTTCTATGGCTACACCTTC; CDR3 protein: CASRLSRFYGYTF
clone size: .; J gene: TRBJ1-2; D gene: TRBD1; V gene: TRBV7-9; CDR3 DNA: TGTGCCAGCAGCCTACAGGGGGAGGGTGGCTACACCTTC; CDR3 protein: CASSLQGEGGYTF
clone size: .; J gene: TRBJ2-5; D gene: .; V gene: TRBV10-3; CDR3 DNA: TGTGCCATCAGTGAACCGGGGGCATGGGAGACCCAGTACTTC; CDR3 protein: CAISEPGAWETQYF
clone size: .; J gene: TRBJ1-2; D gene: .; V gene: TRBV5-1; CDR3 DNA: TGCGCCAGCAGCTTGTCGGGCAGGGCTGGGGATGGCTACACCTTC; CDR3 protein: CASSLSGRAGDGYTF
clone size: few; J gene: TRBJ1-4; D gene: TRBD1; V gene: TRBV11-2; CDR3 DNA: TGTGCCAGCAGCCCAAGACAGGGGCCGAAAAAACTGTTTTTT; CDR3 protein: CASSPRQGPKKLFF
clone size: .; J gene: TRBJ1-1; D gene: .; V gene: TRBV7-8; CDR3 DNA: TGTGCCAGCAGCTTCGGACCCAACCCGATCCTCATGAACACTGAAGCTTTCTTT; CDR3 protein: CASSFGPNPILMNTEAFF
clone size: .; J gene: TRBJ2-3; D gene: .; V gene: TRBV7-2; CDR3 DNA: TGTGCCAGCAGCCATTGGGATACGCAGTATTTT; CDR3 protein: CASSHWDTQYF
clone size: few; J gene: TRBJ2-7; D gene: TRBD2; V gene: TRBV11-2; CDR3 DNA: TGTGCCAGCAGTTTTAGCGGGGGGGCTTACGAGCAGTACTTC; CDR3 protein: CASSFSGGAYEQYF
clone size: .; J gene: TRBJ1-5; D gene: .; V gene: TRBV6-5; CDR3 DNA: TGTGCCAGCAGTGGACAGCCCAATCAGCCCCAGCATTTT; CDR3 protein: CASSGQPNQPQHF
clone size: .; J gene: TRBJ1-2; D gene: .; V gene: TRBV27; CDR3 DNA: TGTGCCAGCAGTTCCCAGGGAGACTATGGCTACACCTTC; CDR3 protein: CASSSQGDYGYTF
clone size: .; J gene: TRBJ1-2; D gene: .; V gene: TRBV6-5; CDR3 DNA: TGTGCCAGCAGTTTAACAGCCAACTATGGCTACACCTTC; CDR3 protein: CASSLTANYGYTF
clone size: .; J gene: TRBJ2-3; D gene: .; V gene: TRBV5-8; CDR3 DNA: TGTGCCAGCAGCTCACCGGGGACCACAGATACGCAGTATTTT; CDR3 protein: CASSSPGTTDTQYF
clone size: .; J gene: TRBJ2-3; D gene: .; V gene: TRBV28; CDR3 DNA: TGTGCCAGCAGTTTAGGGGTTAATACGCAGTATTTT; CDR3 protein: CASSLGVNTQYF
clone size: .; J gene: TRBJ2-2; D gene: TRBD1; V gene: TRBV7-9; CDR3 DNA: TGTGCCAGCAGCTTAACTCAGGGGGCGAACACCGGGGAGCTGTTTTTT; CDR3 protein: CASSLTQGANTGELFF
clone size: .; J gene: TRBJ2-3; D gene: TRBD2; V gene: TRBV7-2; CDR3 DNA: TGTGCCAGCAGCCAAAGCTCACTAGCGGGCCTCACAGATACGCAGTATTTT; CDR3 protein: CASSQSSLAGLTDTQYF
clone size: .; J gene: TRBJ1-3; D gene: .; V gene: TRBV29-1; CDR3 DNA: TGCAGCGTCGGGGTTGACACCATATATTTT; CDR3 protein: CSVGVDTIYF
clone size: .; J gene: TRBJ2-7; D gene: .; V gene: TRBV5-1; CDR3 DNA: TGCGCCAGCAGCCGGTCGGAGGGGCGCAACTACGAGCAGTACTTC; CDR3 protein: CASSRSEGRNYEQYF